This T cell receptor (beta chain) was recovered during a study of T cells in localized non-small cell lung cancer (TCRdb year 2020). Some background on the complete study: T cell repertoires of about 240 early-stage NSCLC patients were analyzed, with tumors being compared against uninvolved tumor-adjacent lungs. All 240 or so NSCLC patients in the cohort were treatment-naive and had localized lung tumors that were resected. NSCLC patients had a mean age of roughly 64 years, and fewer than 150 were male and around 110 female. Results the study describes overall, beyond this receptor: Multi-region tumor sequencing was not performed, so intratumor heterogeneity could not be excluded. A median of roughly 60 of the top 100 tumor clones were detected in paired uninvolved adjacent lung, and some 28 of these tumor clones were also found among the top 100 clones of the paired uninvolved adjacent lung. Longer overall survival was associated with higher T cell density in blood, whereas shorter survival was associated with higher clonality in adjacent lung. Uninvolved tumor-adjacent lung showed the highest T cell clonality, higher than tumor, which suggests more focused antigenic responses in the uninvolved tumor-adjacent lung. Since the design was exploratory, TCR variables were selected using unadjusted p-values with no false-discovery rate correction.

TCR beta CDR3 regions were sequenced from DNA using the immunoSEQ Assay. Per the source publication's procedure: To compute T cell density, TCR beta template counts were normalized to usable DNA, which was estimated by amplifying housekeeping genes. Using the preseqR package, richness was estimated by extrapolating to 120,000 templates for tissue samples and 400,000 templates for PBMC samples. Clonality was calculated as one minus Pielou's evenness. Tissue-enriched TCRs were identified through differential abundance testing performed on productive amino-acid clonotypes, with a minimum total count of 5 and an alpha of 0.1. Repertoire overlap between compartments was quantified with the Jaccard Index and Morisita Overlap Index. TCR beta CDR3s were clustered by GLIPH together with public tetramer-defined viral CDR3s, and at least three viral sequences plus V-gene enrichment were required for viral motifs. In its TCRdb copy, this immuneACCESS table keeps in-frame sequences only and misses some clones. Where compared with another copy, unresolved V genes explain less than half of these, and the others have no known cause. That table furnishes V, J and clone size, whereas the DNA furnished D and trimming. This sample lists fewer than 95,000 clones; approximately 91% were detected once. The ten largest make up over 4% of the sample.

V has 4 bases trimmed and J has 4 bases trimmed; junction bases matching no gene number 9. The CDR3 contains 15 residues, cysteine and phenylalanine counted. Of all the DNA, just the CDR3 is kept, 45 bases in frame from base 1. The germline V gene specifies MNHNS as CDR1 and SASEGT as CDR2. Details on this clone: Its antigen is currently not known. No much larger clonotype is one base removed from it; base qualities were not supplied.

At diagnosis, peripheral blood, uninvolved tumor-adjacent lung and tumor were collected and were preserved as a mix of fresh-frozen and FFPE material. For TCR repertoire profiling, blood samples were analyzed in the form of peripheral blood mononuclear cells. The TCR was taken from a woman aged 40-69 years with stage II squamous cell lung carcinoma. The chain is encoded by TRBV6-1 joined to TRBJ1-2; TRBD1 aligns with 7 central bases. This specimen consisted of PBMCs, obtained before any cancer treatment. The CDR3 corresponds to CASSVLDDRAYGYTF. The nucleotide sequence reads as follows: TGTGCCAGCAGTGTGTTAGATGACAGGGCCTATGGCTACACCTTC.